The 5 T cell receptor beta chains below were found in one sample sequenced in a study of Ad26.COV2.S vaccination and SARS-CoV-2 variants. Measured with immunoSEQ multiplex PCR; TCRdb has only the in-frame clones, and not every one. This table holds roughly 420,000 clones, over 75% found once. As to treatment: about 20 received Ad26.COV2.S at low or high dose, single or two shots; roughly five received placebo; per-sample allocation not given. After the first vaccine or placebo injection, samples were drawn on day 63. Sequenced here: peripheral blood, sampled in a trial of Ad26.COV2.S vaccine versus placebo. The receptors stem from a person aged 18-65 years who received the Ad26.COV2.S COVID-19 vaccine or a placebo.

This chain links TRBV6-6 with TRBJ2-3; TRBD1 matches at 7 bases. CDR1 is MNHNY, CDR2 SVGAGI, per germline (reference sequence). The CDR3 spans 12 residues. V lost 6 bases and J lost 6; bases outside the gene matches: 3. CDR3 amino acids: CASREQGDTQYF. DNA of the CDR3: TGTGCCAGCAGAGAACAGGGGGATACGCAGTATTTT.

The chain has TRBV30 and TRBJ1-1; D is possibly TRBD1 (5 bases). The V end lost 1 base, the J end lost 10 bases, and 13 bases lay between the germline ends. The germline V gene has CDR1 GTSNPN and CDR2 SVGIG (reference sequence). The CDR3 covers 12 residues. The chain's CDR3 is CAWSAGPQGAFF. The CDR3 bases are TGTGCCTGGAGTGCGGGACCTCAAGGAGCTTTCTTT.

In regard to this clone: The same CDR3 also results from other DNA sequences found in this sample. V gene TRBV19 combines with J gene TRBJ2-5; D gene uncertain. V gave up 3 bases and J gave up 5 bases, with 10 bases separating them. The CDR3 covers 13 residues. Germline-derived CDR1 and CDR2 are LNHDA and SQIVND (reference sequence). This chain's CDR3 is CASSIGGEETQYF. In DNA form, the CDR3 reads TGTGCCAGTAGTATTGGTGGAGAGGAGACCCAGTACTTC.

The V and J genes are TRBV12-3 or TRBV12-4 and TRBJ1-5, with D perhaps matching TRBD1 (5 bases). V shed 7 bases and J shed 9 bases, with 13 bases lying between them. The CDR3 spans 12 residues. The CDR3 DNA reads TGTGCCAGCACCTACGGGACGTTGCCCCAGCATTTT. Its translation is CASTYGTLPQHF.

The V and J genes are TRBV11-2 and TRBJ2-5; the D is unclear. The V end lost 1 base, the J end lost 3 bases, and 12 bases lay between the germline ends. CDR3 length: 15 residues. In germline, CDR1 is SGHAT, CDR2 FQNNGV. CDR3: CASSLVAAAKETQYF. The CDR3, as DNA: TGTGCCAGCAGCTTAGTGGCGGCGGCAAAAGAGACCCAGTACTTC.